These 6 T cell receptor beta chains originate from one sample sequenced in a study of early T cells in non-severe SARS-CoV-2 infection. TCRdb fed the 5' RACE reads into MiXCR, producing one record per CDR3 protein. The sample holds tens of thousands of distinct CDR3 sequences, less than 7% seen once. The sample taken for sequencing was whole blood. Every receptor here comes from an adult who was a healthcare worker with PCR-confirmed SARS-CoV-2 infection or an uninfected control (not recorded which).

This clonotype came up many times. This chain joins TRBV20-1 and TRBJ2-5; D ambiguous. V lost 1 base, J lost 2 bases, and 11 bases lay in between. Germline CDR1 is DFQATT and CDR2 is SNEGSKA (reference sequence). The CDR3 is 14 residues long. CDR3 bases: TGCAGTGCTAGAGGGGGTGCGCAGCAAGAGACCCAGTACTTC. It yields the protein CSARGGAQQETQYF.

The V gene is TRBV15, the J gene TRBJ1-4; D is unresolved. Trimming left V 0 bases short and J 0 bases short, with 14 bases between. Germline values: CDR1 LNHNV, CDR2 YYDKDF (reference sequence). The CDR3 extends over 18 amino acids. CDR3 coding DNA: TGTGCCACCAGCAGAGATCGGAAGGGAATTGCAACTAATGAAAAACTGTTTTTT. Amino acids: CATSRDRKGIATNEKLFF.

This clonotype was picked up many times. The rearrangement uses TRBV4-1 and TRBJ2-3, with D uncertain. V was pared by 0 bases and J by 6 bases, with 19 bases between. Germline loops: CDR1 MGHRA, CDR2 YSYEKL. The CDR3 has 17 residues. CDR3 coding DNA: TGCGCCAGCAGCCAAGAGCAGGCAGGAACCCCGTCCGATACGCAGTATTTT. Translating it yields CASSQEQAGTPSDTQYF.

This chain joins TRBV12-5 and TRBJ2-3, with 14 bases fitting TRBD2. The CDR3 totals 15 residues. Germline CDR1 reads LGHNT; CDR2 reads FRNRAP. V lost 5 bases and J lost 5; bases outside the gene matches: 3. The CDR3 loop is CASGLGTSGGDTQYF. As DNA, the CDR3 is TGTGCTAGTGGTCTAGGGACTAGCGGGGGAGATACGCAGTATTTT. The variable domain in full, with the rest retrieved from reference TRBV12-5 and TRBJ2-3, is DARVTQTPRHKVTEMGQEVTMRCQPILGHNTVFWYRQTMMQGLELLAYFRNRAPLDDSGMPKDRFSAEMPDATLATLKIQPSEPRDSAVYFCASGLGTSGGDTQYFGPGTRLTVL.

This clonotype was recorded at least ten times. The genes are TRBV13 and TRBJ2-6; 7 positions agree with TRBD1. Germline V gene sequence: CDR1 PRHDT, CDR2 FYEKMQ (reference sequence). CDR3 length equals 15 residues. The junction had 2 bases not matched to a gene; V was cut back by 6 bases and J by 0 bases. The CDR3 sequence is CASRHRGSGANVLTF. The CDR3, as DNA: TGTGCCAGCAGACACAGGGGCTCTGGGGCCAACGTCCTGACTTTC.

The CDR3 DNA reads as TGTGCCAGCAGCTTAGAACCAGGGGGCGCAGCACCCCTCCACTTT. Amino acid sequence: CASSLEPGGAAPLHF. The chain joins TRBV11-2 to TRBJ1-6; 8 nucleotides align to TRBD1. The V gene's germline CDR1 is SGHAT and CDR2 FQNNGV. The CDR3 contains 15 residues. Unmatched junction bases numbered 6, after V lost 0 bases and J lost 11 bases.